These 16 T cell receptor beta chains originate from one sample sequenced in a study of T cell changes during pregnancy in multiple sclerosis (dated by TCRdb to about 2019). To prepare the library, the immunoSEQ multiplex PCR assay was applied. The immuneACCESS repertoire file appears here via TCRdb, limited to in-frame rearrangements. These files lack a portion of the clones; in checked studies, under half of the deficit traces to unresolved V genes, and the cause of the others is not known. The sample table holds 65,000 to 80,000 clones, of which 90% to 95% were seen once. Approximately 0.93% of the sample comes from the top ten. The sequenced sample was peripheral blood, obtained in the first trimester of pregnancy. The receptors derive from a female donor with multiple sclerosis, enrolled in a pregnancy study.

J is TRBJ1-5 and V is TRBV2, with D maybe TRBD1 (5 bases). Trimming cost V 6 bases and J 6 bases, with 24 bases left between them. The CDR3 is made up of 17 amino acids. CDR1 and CDR2 from the germline V gene are SNHLY and FYNNEI. The CDR3 loop is CASREGWDRQVIQPQHF. Written as DNA, the CDR3 is TGTGCCAGCAGGGAGGGTTGGGACCGCCAGGTCATTCAGCCCCAGCATTTT.

This chain uses TRBV2 with TRBJ2-2; maybe TRBD1 (5 bases). The CDR3 is made up of 16 amino acids. CDR1 SNHLY and CDR2 FYNNEI come from the germline V gene. V was shortened by 7 bases and J by 3 bases, with 18 bases between the two germline ends. CDR3: CASIRDSWTYTGELFF. The CDR3 DNA follows: TGTGCCAGCATTCGAGACAGTTGGACCTACACCGGGGAGCTGTTTTTT.

The genes are TRBV11-2 and TRBJ2-7; perhaps TRBD2 as D (5 bases). The CDR3 totals 14 residues. V lost 2 bases and J 4 bases, leaving 12 bases between the germline ends. Per germline, CDR1 SGHAT and CDR2 FQNNGV. CDR3 DNA: TGTGCCAGCAGCTTAAATAAAGGAGGTTACGAGCAGTACTTC. Its translation: CASSLNKGGYEQYF.

This clone was seen just once. The rearrangement joins TRBV2 to TRBJ2-1, with a tentative D call TRBD2 (7 bases). CDR1 is SNHLY and CDR2 is FYNNEI in the germline V gene. V was cut by 2 bases and J by 0 bases, with 11 bases left in between. CDR3 length: 16 amino acids. The CDR3, as DNA: TGTGCCAGCAGTGAAAGCGGGACATTCTCCTACAATGAGCAGTTCTTC. Protein product: CASSESGTFSYNEQFF.

This clone is medium-sized in the sample. J is TRBJ2-5 and V is TRBV13; 9 bases match TRBD1. Germline trimming cut 2 bases from V and 3 bases from J; bases unmatched to any gene: 4. This CDR3 has 15 amino acids. Germline V CDR1 and CDR2: PRHDT, FYEKMQ (reference sequence). The chain's CDR3 is CASSLRGQGEETQYF. The CDR3 coding sequence is TGTGCCAGCAGCTTAAGGGGACAGGGCGAAGAGACCCAGTACTTC.

V gene TRBV27 combines with J gene TRBJ2-1; 8 positions agree with TRBD1. The length of the CDR3 is 13 residues. V shed 10 bases and J 5 bases; nucleotides not matched to a gene: 7. CDR1 and CDR2 from the germline V gene are MNHEY and SMNVEV (reference sequence). The CDR3: CATRGQVNNEQFF. Here the CDR3 DNA reads TGTGCCACCAGGGGGCAGGTCAACAATGAGCAGTTCTTC.

The V call is TRBV4-3, the J call TRBJ2-2, with 7 bases fitting TRBD2. V was pared by 0 bases and J by 13 bases, with 5 bases of the junction left unmatched. The CDR3 contains 13 residues. In germline, CDR1 is LGHNA, CDR2 YSLEER. The CDR3 DNA reads as TGCGCCAGCAGCCAAGATCATGGGAGGGGGCTGTTTTTT. The encoded protein is CASSQDHGRGLFF.

V gene TRBV5-4 combines with J gene TRBJ2-3; the match to TRBD1 covers 11 bases. There are 16 residues in the CDR3. V shed 4 bases, J shed 6 bases, and the junction held 10 bases outside the gene matches. Germline V gives CDR1 SGHNT, CDR2 YYREEE (reference sequence). The DNA for the CDR3 is TGTGCCAGCAGCACCGGGACAGGGGGAGATACGGATACGCAGTATTTT. Its translation: CASSTGTGGDTDTQYF.

The J gene is TRBJ2-7, the V gene TRBV18, with 11 bases matching TRBD2. Unmatched junction bases numbered 5, after V lost 3 bases and J lost 1 base. The CDR3 runs to 16 residues. Per the germline V gene, CDR1 is KGHSH and CDR2 is LQKENI. The CDR3 here is CASSPRGTSGSYEQYF. The CDR3, as DNA: TGTGCCAGCTCACCCCGAGGGACTAGCGGATCCTACGAGCAGTACTTC.

J is TRBJ1-5 and V is TRBV15, with 9 bases identical to TRBD1. The V and J ends lost 1 base and 4 bases, in that order; junction bases with no gene match: 14. The length of the CDR3 is 19 residues. From germline, CDR1 is LNHNV and CDR2 YYDKDF (reference sequence). Here the CDR3 reads CATSRAPLPGQGRNQPQHF. The CDR3 DNA is TGTGCCACCAGCAGAGCTCCCTTACCGGGACAGGGCAGGAATCAGCCCCAGCATTTT.

V gene TRBV2 combines with J gene TRBJ1-2, with a tentative D call TRBD1 (6 bases). Germline values: CDR1 SNHLY, CDR2 FYNNEI. V was cut by 7 bases and J by 5 bases, with 11 bases left in between. This CDR3 spans 12 amino acids. This CDR3 reads CASTSGQYGYTF. CDR3 sequence (DNA): TGTGCCAGCACATCCGGACAGTATGGCTACACCTTC.

The V call is TRBV7-2, the J call TRBJ1-1; 8 positions agree with TRBD1. This CDR3 is 14 amino acids long. CDR1 and CDR2 (germline): SGHTA, FQGNSA. Germline trimming cut 4 bases from V and 6 bases from J; bases unmatched to any gene: 7. CDR3 sequence (DNA): TGTGCCAGCAGCTCTGGGACAGGCGTCGCTGAAGCTTTCTTT. Amino acid sequence: CASSSGTGVAEAFF.

Worth noting for this clone: Other DNA sequences in the same sample also yield this CDR3. The CDR3 region is CASRGGSYNEQFF. The DNA of the CDR3 is TGTGCCAGCAGGGGGGGCTCCTACAATGAGCAGTTCTTC. This chain links TRBV5-4 with TRBJ2-1; possible D gene TRBD2, 6 bases. CDR3 size: 13 residues. Germline V lookup: CDR1 SGHNT, CDR2 YYREEE (reference sequence). V lost 5 bases and J 0 bases, leaving 6 bases between the germline ends.

The gene calls are TRBV18 and TRBJ2-5; 8 bases agree with TRBD1. CDR1 and CDR2 (germline): KGHSH, LQKENI. The junction had 2 bases not matched to a gene; V was cut back by 3 bases and J by 2 bases. The CDR3 runs 14 residues. In DNA form, the CDR3 reads TGTGCCAGCTCACCTTGGACAGGGCAAGAGACCCAGTACTTC. Translation: CASSPWTGQETQYF. Together with reference TRBV18 and TRBJ2-5, the CDR3 gives the full variable domain: NAGVMQNPRHLVRRRGQEARLRCSPMKGHSHVYWYRQLPEEGLKFMVYLQKENIIDESGMPKERFSAEFPKEGPSILRIQQVVRGDSAAYFCASSPWTGQETQYFGPGTRLLVL.

This rearrangement joins TRBV5-4 to TRBJ1-3; D gene ambiguous. Germline-derived CDR1 and CDR2 are SGHNT and YYREEE (reference sequence). Trimming removed 1 base at V and 0 bases at J, with 5 bases between. This CDR3 contains 14 residues. This CDR3 reads CASSLSGSGNTIYF. CDR3 sequence (DNA): TGTGCCAGCAGCTTGTCGGGCTCTGGAAACACCATATATTTT.

This clone appeared a single time. The chain is built from TRBV7-6 and TRBJ1-5; 7 nucleotides agree with TRBD1. V trimming: 1 base; J trimming: 4 bases; junction bases outside the gene matches: 4. This CDR3 is built from 15 residues. Germline CDR1 reads SGHVS; CDR2 reads FNYEAQ. The CDR3 DNA follows: TGTGCCAGCAGCTTAGAGACAGGGCCTAATCAGCCCCAGCATTTT. It encodes CASSLETGPNQPQHF. Full variable domain (rest looked up from reference TRBV7-6 and TRBJ1-5): GAGVSQSPRYKVTKRGQDVALRCDPISGHVSLYWYRQALGQGPEFLTYFNYEAQQDKSGLPNDRFSAERPEGSISTLTIQRTEQRDSAMYRCASSLETGPNQPQHFGDGTRLSIL.